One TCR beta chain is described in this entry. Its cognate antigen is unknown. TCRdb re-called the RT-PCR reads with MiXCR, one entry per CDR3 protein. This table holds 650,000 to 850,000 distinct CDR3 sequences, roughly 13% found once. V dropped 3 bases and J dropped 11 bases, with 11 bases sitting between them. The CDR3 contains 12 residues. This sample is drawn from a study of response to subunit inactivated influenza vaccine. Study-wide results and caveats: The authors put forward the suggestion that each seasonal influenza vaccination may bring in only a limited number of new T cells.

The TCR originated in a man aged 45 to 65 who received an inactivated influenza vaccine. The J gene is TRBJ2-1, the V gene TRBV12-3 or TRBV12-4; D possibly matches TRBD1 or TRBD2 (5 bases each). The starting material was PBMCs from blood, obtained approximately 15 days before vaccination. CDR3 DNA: TGTGCCAGCAGTTTGGGTGGGGGTAAGCAGTTCTTC. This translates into CASSLGGGKQFF.